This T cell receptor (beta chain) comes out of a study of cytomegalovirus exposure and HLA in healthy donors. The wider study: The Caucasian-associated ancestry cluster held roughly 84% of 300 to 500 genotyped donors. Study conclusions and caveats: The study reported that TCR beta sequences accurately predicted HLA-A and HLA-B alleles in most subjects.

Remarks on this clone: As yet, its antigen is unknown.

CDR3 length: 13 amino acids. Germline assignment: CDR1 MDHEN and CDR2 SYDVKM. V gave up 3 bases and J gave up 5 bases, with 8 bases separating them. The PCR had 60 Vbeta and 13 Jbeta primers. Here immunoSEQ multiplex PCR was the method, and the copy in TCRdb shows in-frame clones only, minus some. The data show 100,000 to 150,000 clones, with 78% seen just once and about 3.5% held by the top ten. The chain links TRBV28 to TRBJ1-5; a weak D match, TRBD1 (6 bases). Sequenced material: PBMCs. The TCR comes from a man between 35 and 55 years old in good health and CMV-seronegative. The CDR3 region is CASSLTGDQPQHF. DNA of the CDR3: TGTGCCAGCAGTTTGACAGGAGATCAGCCCCAGCATTTT. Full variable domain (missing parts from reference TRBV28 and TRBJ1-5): DVKVTQSSRYLVKRTGEKVFLECVQDMDHENMFWYRQDPGLGLRLIYFSYDVKMKEKGDIPEGYSVSREKKERFSLILESASTNQTSMYLCASSLTGDQPQHFGDGTRLSIL.